This record covers a single T cell receptor (beta chain). Its antigen is not known. The source of the sample is a study of cytomegalovirus exposure and HLA in healthy donors. The germline CDR1 and CDR2 sequences are LNHDA and SQIVND (reference sequence). Between the trimmed V and J ends, which lost 6 bases and 10 bases, there was a span of 10 bases. There are 11 residues in the CDR3. Vbeta (60) and Jbeta (13) primers were used in the PCR. Clones were sequenced by immunoSEQ multiplex PCR, and TCRdb holds only the in-frame ones, with some missing. The table has 55,000 to 65,000 clones, 60% to 80% seen once; the top ten hold 2.5% to 4%. Regarding the study as a whole: At a 0.05 false discovery rate, a later analysis found around 17,000 TCR beta sequences to be associated with HLA alleles.

The chain uses TRBV19 and TRBJ2-1; no clear D gene. The clonotype was recovered from a woman in her thirties or forties in good health and CMV-seropositive. Material: PBMCs. In nucleotides, the CDR3 is TGTGCCAGTAGGAGCAAGTCCGAGCAGTTCTTC. Translation: CASRSKSEQFF.